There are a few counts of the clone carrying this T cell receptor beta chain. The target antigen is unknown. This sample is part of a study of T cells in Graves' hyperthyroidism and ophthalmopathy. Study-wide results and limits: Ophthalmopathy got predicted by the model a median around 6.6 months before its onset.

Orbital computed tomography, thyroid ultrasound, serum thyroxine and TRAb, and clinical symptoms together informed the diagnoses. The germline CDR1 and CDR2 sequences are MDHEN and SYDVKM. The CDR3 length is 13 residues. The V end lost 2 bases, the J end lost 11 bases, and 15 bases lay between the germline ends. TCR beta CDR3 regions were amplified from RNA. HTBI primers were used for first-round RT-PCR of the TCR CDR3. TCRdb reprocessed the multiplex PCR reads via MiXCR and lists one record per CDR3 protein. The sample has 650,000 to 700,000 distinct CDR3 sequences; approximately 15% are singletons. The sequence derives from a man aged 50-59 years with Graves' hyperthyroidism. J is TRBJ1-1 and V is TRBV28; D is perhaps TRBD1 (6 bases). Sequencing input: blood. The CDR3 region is CASSLGSGVRAFF. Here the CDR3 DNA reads TGTGCCAGCAGTTTAGGGTCAGGGGTAAGGGCTTTCTTT.